This paragraph covers one TCR beta chain sequence. Its matching antigen is unknown. The CDR3 covers 13 residues. Per the germline V gene, CDR1 is DFQATT and CDR2 is SNEGSKA (reference sequence). These data are taken from a study of T cells expressing NK-cell markers. Whole-study context: Eight donors were sequenced, of whom seven were HCMV-seropositive, while the remaining one was HCMV-seronegative.

The TCR beta cDNA came from 5'RACE template switching with UMIs. TCRdb re-called the 5' RACE reads and catalogs CDR3 proteins one per entry, DNA excluded. The sample table sets out under 600,000 distinct CDR3 sequences. Study-wide results and limits: Leadership of the CD3+CD56-NKG2C+ fraction also belonged to these clonotypes in a handful of donors. Dominant NKG2C+ clonotype frequencies of about 1.0-7.0% of CD8+ T cells were measured in over five donors.

The chain links TRBV20-1 to TRBJ1-2; as DNA is missing, the TRBD1 call by TCRdb cannot be tested. The TCR was taken from a woman aged 50 to 60 in good health. Input material: blood T cells: a sorted CD56 or NKG2C T cell subset, CD4+ or CD8+ T cells, or bulk PBMC T cells (not recorded which). The CDR3 spells CSASIGVSRGYTF.